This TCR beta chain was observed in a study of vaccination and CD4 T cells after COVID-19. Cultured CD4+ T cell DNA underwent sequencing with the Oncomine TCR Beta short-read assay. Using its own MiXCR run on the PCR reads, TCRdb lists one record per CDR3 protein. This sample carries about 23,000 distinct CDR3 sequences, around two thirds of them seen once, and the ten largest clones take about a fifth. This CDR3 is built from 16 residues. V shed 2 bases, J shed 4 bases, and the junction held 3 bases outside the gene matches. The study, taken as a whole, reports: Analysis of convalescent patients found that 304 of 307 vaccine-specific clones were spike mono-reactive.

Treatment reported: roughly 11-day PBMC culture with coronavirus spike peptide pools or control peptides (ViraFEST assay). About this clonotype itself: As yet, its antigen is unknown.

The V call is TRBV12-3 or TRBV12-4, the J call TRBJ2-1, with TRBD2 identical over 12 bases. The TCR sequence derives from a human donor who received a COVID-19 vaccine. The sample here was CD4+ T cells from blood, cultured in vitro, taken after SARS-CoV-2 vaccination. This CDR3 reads CASSLPGLAGYNEQFF. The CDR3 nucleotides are TGTGCCAGCAGTTTACCCGGACTAGCGGGGTACAATGAGCAGTTCTTC.